The T cell receptor beta chain described here comes from a study of blood T cell repertoires in COVID-19. Libraries were prepared by immunoSEQ multiplex PCR; TCRdb keeps only in-frame clonotypes and omits some of them. The sample records around 120,000 clones, 85% to 90% being singletons. The CDR3 is 14 amino acids. The germline V gene encodes CDR1 PRHDT and CDR2 FYEKMQ (reference sequence). The V gene end was trimmed by 5 bases and the J gene end by 1 base; junction bases not matched to a gene: 3. The sequenced material came from peripheral blood. The chain couples TRBV13 to TRBJ2-3; 7 bases are shared with TRBD2. This receptor was taken from an older woman with COVID-19, enrolled during active disease. The DNA for the CDR3 is TGTGCCAGCAGCGAGGCGGGGGGCACAGATACGCAGTATTTT. Translation gives CASSEAGGTDTQYF.